This TCR beta chain was recorded in a study of cytomegalovirus exposure and HLA in healthy donors. Study overall: Early released data comprised 80 million to 100 million unique TCRs from HLA-typed donors. Regarding the study as a whole: Being productive about 87% or about 30% of the time was typical of most TCR beta V segments in an earlier analysis.

PCR involved 60 Vbeta and 13 Jbeta primers. In the original processing: Unique TCR beta chains numbered approximately 76 million in a later analysis, with around 10 million shared. The method was immunoSEQ multiplex PCR; TCRdb's version includes in-frame clones alone and lacks a portion of them. V and J calls and clone size are as listed in that table; D and trimming were resolved from the DNA. Found here are roughly 140,000 clones, roughly 80% of them singletons; the top ten hold roughly 2.7%. Germline CDR1 LNHNV, CDR2 YYDKDF (reference sequence). V gave up 5 bases and J gave up 7 bases; unmatched junction bases: 6. This CDR3 has 14 residues. As to this clone: Its antigen is still unknown.

Sequenced material: PBMCs. The TCR originated in a boy between 2 and 15 years old in good health and CMV-seronegative. The rearrangement uses TRBV15 and TRBJ2-7; 12 bases line up with TRBD1. CDR3 protein: CATSGGQGAREQYF. The CDR3 region has the DNA TGTGCCACCAGCGGGGGACAGGGGGCTCGTGAGCAGTACTTC.